These T cell receptor beta chains were read from a single sample in a study of blood T cell repertoires in COVID-19. Sequenced by immunoSEQ multiplex PCR; TCRdb stores in-frame clones only, minus some. In the table there are about 200,000 clones, around nine tenths of which are singletons. Sequenced input: peripheral blood. Receptors originate from a man aged 18 to 35 with active or convalescent COVID-19. The CDR3 runs from the conserved cysteine through the conserved F or W. The D gene is left open where the match is weak. Rows give clone size only sometimes, using once, few, many, or a class for an expanded clone.

CDR3 DNA: TGTGCCAGCAGCCAAGATCACGTGGCAGTCTCTGGAAACACCATATATTTT
CDR3 protein: CASSQDHVAVSGNTIYF
J gene: TRBJ1-3
clone size: NA
V gene: TRBV4-2
D gene: NA

CDR3 DNA: TGTGCCAGCAGAAATTCAGGGATAAGCAATCAGCCCCAGCATTTT
CDR3 protein: CASRNSGISNQPQHF
J gene: TRBJ1-5
clone size: NA
V gene: TRBV28
D gene: NA

CDR3 DNA: TGCGCCAGCAGCCCACAGTGGGACTATGGCTACACCTTC
CDR3 protein: CASSPQWDYGYTF
J gene: TRBJ1-2
clone size: NA
V gene: TRBV5-1
D gene: NA

CDR3 DNA: TGTGCCACCACCGGAGGGGCGACGCAGTTCTTC
CDR3 protein: CATTGGATQFF
J gene: TRBJ2-1
clone size: NA
V gene: TRBV28
D gene: NA

CDR3 DNA: TGTGCCAGCAGCTTAAAGGGGCAAACGGGGGCCTACGAGCAGTACTTC
CDR3 protein: CASSLKGQTGAYEQYF
J gene: TRBJ2-7
clone size: NA
V gene: TRBV11-2
D gene: NA

CDR3 DNA: TGTGCCAGCACCATTAGACGCGGGCTCCGGGGCTATGGCTACACCTTC
CDR3 protein: CASTIRRGLRGYGYTF
J gene: TRBJ1-2
clone size: NA
V gene: TRBV7-9
D gene: NA

CDR3 DNA: TGTGCCAGTAGTCGGACAGGGTCCGAGACCCAGTACTTC
CDR3 protein: CASSRTGSETQYF
J gene: TRBJ2-5
clone size: once
V gene: TRBV19
D gene: TRBD1

CDR3 DNA: TGTGCCAGCAGCGCGACAGGGAAAGAGACCCAGTACTTC
CDR3 protein: CASSATGKETQYF
J gene: TRBJ2-5
clone size: few
V gene: TRBV7-9
D gene: TRBD1

CDR3 DNA: TGTGCCAGCAGCCAAGATTCTACTACACGTAACTATGGCTACACCTTC
CDR3 protein: CASSQDSTTRNYGYTF
J gene: TRBJ1-2
clone size: NA
V gene: TRBV4-2
D gene: NA

CDR3 DNA: TGCAGCGTAGGACAGGGTGGGAACACTGAAGCTTTCTTT
CDR3 protein: CSVGQGGNTEAFF
J gene: TRBJ1-1
clone size: NA
V gene: TRBV29-1
D gene: TRBD1

CDR3 DNA: TGTGCCAGCAGCTCTAGAGACGGGACTAGTTACAATGAGCAGTTCTTC
CDR3 protein: CASSSRDGTSYNEQFF
J gene: TRBJ2-1
clone size: NA
V gene: TRBV5-4
D gene: TRBD2

CDR3 DNA: TGTGCCTCAGTGATAGGGGGCTACGAGCAGTACTTC
CDR3 protein: CASVIGGYEQYF
J gene: TRBJ2-7
clone size: NA
V gene: TRBV30
D gene: NA

CDR3 DNA: TGTGCCAGCGGGACTAGCACCTACACCGGGGAGCTGTTTTTT
CDR3 protein: CASGTSTYTGELFF
J gene: TRBJ2-2
clone size: NA
V gene: TRBV6-5
D gene: TRBD2

CDR3 DNA: TGTGCCTGGAGTGTACGAAGCGGGTACCAAGAGACCCAGTACTTC
CDR3 protein: CAWSVRSGYQETQYF
J gene: TRBJ2-5
clone size: NA
V gene: TRBV30
D gene: NA

CDR3 DNA: TGTGCCAGCAGTGACCCTCCCGGGGAGCTGTTTTTT
CDR3 protein: CASSDPPGELFF
J gene: TRBJ2-2
clone size: once
V gene: TRBV6-4
D gene: NA

CDR3 DNA: TGCGCCAGCAGCCCCCGAGATAGCAATCAGCCCCAGCATTTT
CDR3 protein: CASSPRDSNQPQHF
J gene: TRBJ1-5
clone size: NA
V gene: TRBV4-1
D gene: NA

CDR3 DNA: TGTGCCAGCAGCCAACAGTATCCGAACACCGGGGAGCTGTTTTTT
CDR3 protein: CASSQQYPNTGELFF
J gene: TRBJ2-2
clone size: NA
V gene: TRBV11-3
D gene: NA

CDR3 DNA: TGTGCCAGCAGCCTCGCGGGGGAGACCACAGATACGCAGTATTTT
CDR3 protein: CASSLAGETTDTQYF
J gene: TRBJ2-3
clone size: NA
V gene: TRBV7-2
D gene: TRBD2

CDR3 DNA: TGTGCCAGTGTAGGACACCCCAGACAGGGGAAAAGTCTGAACACTGAAGCTTTCTTT
CDR3 protein: CASVGHPRQGKSLNTEAFF
J gene: TRBJ1-1
clone size: NA
V gene: TRBV19
D gene: TRBD1

CDR3 DNA: TGTGCCAGCCGGACACCGAACACCGGGGAGCTGTTTTTT
CDR3 protein: CASRTPNTGELFF
J gene: TRBJ2-2
clone size: once
V gene: TRBV12-3/TRBV12-4
D gene: NA

CDR3 DNA: TGTGCCTGGAGTAATGCCGGCGGGAAGCTCTGGAACACCGGGGAGCTGTTTTTT
CDR3 protein: CAWSNAGGKLWNTGELFF
J gene: TRBJ2-2
clone size: NA
V gene: TRBV30
D gene: NA

CDR3 DNA: TGCGCCAGCAGCCAAGATTACAGAAGCTCCTACAATGAGCAGTTCTTC
CDR3 protein: CASSQDYRSSYNEQFF
J gene: TRBJ2-1
clone size: NA
V gene: TRBV4-3
D gene: NA

CDR3 DNA: TGTGCCAGCGGAGAAGCGGGAGTCCACGACAATGAGCAGTTCTTC
CDR3 protein: CASGEAGVHDNEQFF
J gene: TRBJ2-1
clone size: NA
V gene: TRBV6-6
D gene: TRBD2

CDR3 DNA: TGCGCCAGCAGCCAACACACCTCGGGCACCGGGGAGCTGTTTTTT
CDR3 protein: CASSQHTSGTGELFF
J gene: TRBJ2-2
clone size: NA
V gene: TRBV4-1
D gene: NA

CDR3 DNA: TGTGCCAGCAGCTTACCGGGTGGGGGCCTGAACACTGAAGCTTTCTTT
CDR3 protein: CASSLPGGGLNTEAFF
J gene: TRBJ1-1
clone size: NA
V gene: TRBV7-2
D gene: NA

CDR3 DNA: TGTGCCAGCAGCTTGGCCGGTAGCGGGGCGTACTACGAGCAGTACTTC
CDR3 protein: CASSLAGSGAYYEQYF
J gene: TRBJ2-7
clone size: NA
V gene: TRBV7-9
D gene: TRBD2

CDR3 DNA: TGTGCCAGCGGCCCGACGGGGACAGGAGCTAACTATGGCTACACCTTC
CDR3 protein: CASGPTGTGANYGYTF
J gene: TRBJ1-2
clone size: NA
V gene: TRBV28
D gene: TRBD1

CDR3 DNA: TGCGCCAGCAGCGTGACAGGGCTGTCTGGGGCCAACGTCCTGACTTTC
CDR3 protein: CASSVTGLSGANVLTF
J gene: TRBJ2-6
clone size: NA
V gene: TRBV5-1
D gene: TRBD1

CDR3 DNA: TGTGCCAGCAGGAGCGGGGGTAAGACTCAAGAGACCCAGTACTTC
CDR3 protein: CASRSGGKTQETQYF
J gene: TRBJ2-5
clone size: NA
V gene: TRBV6-5
D gene: TRBD2

CDR3 DNA: TGTGCCAGCAGCAAGCTCAGGGTCCGAGACACTGAAGCTTTCTTT
CDR3 protein: CASSKLRVRDTEAFF
J gene: TRBJ1-1
clone size: NA
V gene: TRBV7-8
D gene: NA

CDR3 DNA: TGTGCCAGCAGTGAGACTGGCCCCTACGAGCAGTACTTC
CDR3 protein: CASSETGPYEQYF
J gene: TRBJ2-7
clone size: NA
V gene: TRBV12-3/TRBV12-4
D gene: NA

CDR3 DNA: TGTGCCACCAGCAGGACAGGGTCGACGGATACGCAGTATTTT
CDR3 protein: CATSRTGSTDTQYF
J gene: TRBJ2-3
clone size: NA
V gene: TRBV15
D gene: TRBD1